These T cell receptor beta chains were read from a single sample in a study of shared clonotypes between healthy human individuals. Generated by immunoSEQ multiplex PCR, the TCRdb table keeps only in-frame clones and is missing some. The table has approximately 980,000 clones, 70% to 85% seen once. The sample consisted of memory CD4+ T cells sorted from blood. These receptor sequences come from a man aged 18 to 29 in good health. CDR3s include the opening cysteine and the closing phenylalanine or tryptophan. A D gene is named only where the DNA matches it firmly. Only part of the rows carry a size: once, few, many, or a class if the clone is expanded.

CASSFQSIGNTIYF | TGTGCCAGCAGTTTTCAATCGATTGGAAACACCATATATTTT | . | TRBJ1-3 | TRBV6-6 | .
CASSLVGGLETFF | TGTGCCAGCAGCTTAGTAGGGGGGCTTGAAACTTTCTTT | . | TRBJ1-1 | TRBV7-8 | .
CASSLSYNTEAFF | TGTGCCAGCAGCTTATCATACAACACTGAAGCTTTCTTT | . | TRBJ1-1 | TRBV7-3 | .
CASSLGEDRGRYTF | TGTGCCAGCAGCTTAGGTGAGGACAGGGGACGCTACACCTTC | TRBD1 | TRBJ1-2 | TRBV7-9 | few
CATSRDSWGYTF | TGTGCCACCAGCAGAGATAGTTGGGGCTACACCTTC | . | TRBJ1-2 | TRBV15 | .
CASASGRTGELFF | TGTGCCAGCGCCAGCGGGAGAACCGGGGAGCTGTTTTTT | TRBD2 | TRBJ2-2 | TRBV7-2 | .
CAIKDQEAYGYTF | TGTGCCATCAAGGACCAGGAGGCCTATGGCTACACCTTC | . | TRBJ1-2 | TRBV10-3 | .
CASSLVGGTSGSYEQYF | TGTGCCAGCAGCTTAGTAGGGGGGACTAGCGGGAGCTACGAGCAGTACTTC | TRBD2 | TRBJ2-7 | TRBV7-2 | .
CASSLTDREISGYTF | TGTGCCAGCAGCTTAACGGACAGGGAAATTAGTGGCTACACCTTC | TRBD1 | TRBJ1-2 | TRBV7-6 | .
CSAGQGTTITDTQYF | TGCAGCGCCGGACAGGGGACGACCATCACAGATACGCAGTATTTT | TRBD1 | TRBJ2-3 | TRBV29-1 | .
CASKPLRPGKETQYF | TGTGCCAGCAAACCTCTCCGGCCCGGGAAAGAGACCCAGTACTTC | . | TRBJ2-5 | TRBV28 | once
CASRSSGGQETQYF | TGTGCCAGCCGTTCTTCCGGGGGTCAAGAGACCCAGTACTTC | . | TRBJ2-5 | TRBV7-9 | .
CSARGTRESTDTQYF | TGCAGCGCAAGGGGTACGCGGGAGAGTACAGATACGCAGTATTTT | TRBD2 | TRBJ2-3 | TRBV29-1 | .
CASSLRPLLEPQETQYF | TGCGCCAGCAGCCTGCGACCACTACTAGAACCCCAAGAGACCCAGTACTTC | . | TRBJ2-5 | TRBV4-3 | .
CASSVATGGRMDSPLHF | TGTGCCAGCAGCGTAGCTACGGGAGGTCGTATGGATTCACCCCTCCACTTT | . | TRBJ1-6 | TRBV9 | .
CASSSYLGQGAKNNEQFF | TGTGCCAGCAGCTCCTACCTAGGACAGGGGGCGAAGAACAATGAGCAGTTCTTC | TRBD1 | TRBJ2-1 | TRBV9 | .
CASSLMTSGAGETQYF | TGCGCCAGCAGCTTGATGACTAGCGGGGCTGGGGAGACCCAGTACTTC | TRBD2 | TRBJ2-5 | TRBV5-1 | .